This TCR beta chain came from a study of CD8 T cells in ankylosing spondylitis. Findings and limits, study-wide: Disease-linked clones, CD8+, were relatively rare in peripheral blood. It appeared that ankylosing spondylitis blood was characterized by a TCR beta motif of roughly 8 highly homologous variants.

This clonotype was found a few times. Its antigen is still unknown. Making use of molecular barcodes, quantitative 5'-RACE generated TCR beta libraries. TCRdb itself ran the 5' RACE reads through MiXCR, one entry per CDR3 protein. The profile shows some 120,000 distinct CDR3 sequences, roughly 13% of them singletons. The receptor comes from a female donor with ankylosing spondylitis or in good health (not recorded which). The sample comprised blood, either unsorted or a sorted T cell fraction (not recorded which).

The CDR3 coding sequence is TGTGCCAGCAGCAACCGGGACAGGGCCAACAATGAGCAGTTCTTC. As protein: CASSNRDRANNEQFF. V usage is TRBV11-2 and J usage is TRBJ2-1, with 9 bases identical to TRBD1. The J segment lost 5 bases and the V segment lost 5 bases, leaving 7 bases of the junction unmatched. The CDR3 covers 15 residues. Germline loops: CDR1 SGHAT, CDR2 FQNNGV. Using reference TRBV11-2 and TRBJ2-1 for the parts outside the CDR3, the full variable domain is EAGVAQSPRYKIIEKRQSVAFWCNPISGHATLYWYQQILGQGPKLLIQFQNNGVVDDSQLPKDRFSAERLKGVDSTLKIQPAKLEDSAVYLCASSNRDRANNEQFFGPGTRLTVL.